This TCR beta chain derives from a study of beta chain features in type 1 diabetes. Broader study findings: Using cDNA template may skew counts toward highly expressing activated cells. VDJ junctions from type 1 diabetes patients carried fewer insertions and larger deletions.

For this clone: Antigen: not known.

Germline-derived CDR1 and CDR2 are SGHVS and FNYEAQ. This CDR3 has 15 amino acids. Trimming pared 5 bases from V and 5 bases from J, leaving 15 bases between. Reverse transcription of all isolated RNA meant that expressed TCRB transcripts were sequenced. Each sample of naive, central memory or regulatory T cells had, on average, roughly 3.6 million reads. TCRdb keeps only in-frame clones here, not all; method: immunoSEQ multiplex PCR. The sample lists about 230,000 clones, 9% to 10% seen once, with 0.03% to 0.035% in the top ten. The sequence derives from a woman between 18 and 29 years old in good health. Sequenced material: naive CD4+ T cells from blood. The V and J genes are TRBV7-6 and TRBJ2-2, with D perhaps TRBD1 (5 bases). As DNA, the CDR3 is TGTGCCAGCAGCCCAGGGTCGAGAAGAACCGGGGAGCTGTTTTTT. Translated, it gives CASSPGSRRTGELFF.